These T cell receptor beta chains were read from a single sample in a study of blood T cell repertoires in COVID-19. Profiling relied on immunoSEQ multiplex PCR, and the TCRdb table lists in-frame clones only, not all of them. Of 100,000 to 150,000 clones listed, 75% to 90% are singletons. The sequenced sample consisted of PBMCs or T cells enriched from blood (not recorded which). The receptors were gathered from a woman aged 45-65 years who had recovered from COVID-19. Both conserved end residues are trimmed from each CDR3.

V	J	CDR3
TRBV5-1	TRBJ2-1	ASSQWQRIAGGPNEQF
TRBV5-1	TRBJ1-2	ASKGSIYGYT
TRBV27	TRBJ2-7	ATKTGLGAYEQY
TRBV2	TRBJ1-2	ASSDTGNYGYT
TRBV6-2/TRBV6-3	TRBJ1-2	ASSRAVQGTPYGYT
TRBV7-3	TRBJ2-3	ASSLTSGGFTDTQY
TRBV5-8	TRBJ2-7	ASSFFAGSSEQY
TRBV9	TRBJ1-3	ASSVAPRGPGNTIY
TRBV4-2	TRBJ2-1	ASSQYFGGARYNEQF
TRBV6-5	TRBJ1-1	ASRYRALNTEAF
TRBV5-6	TRBJ2-7	ASSLLFLQGDSRTQY
TRBV11-3	TRBJ2-2	ASSLAQGRGTGELF
TRBV5-1	TRBJ2-5	ASSLAPAGGQETQY
TRBV2	TRBJ1-2	ASSENWAYGYT
TRBV19	TRBJ1-6	ASRGFNSPLH
TRBV27	TRBJ2-1	ASSEQGSRFMGEQF
TRBV29-1	TRBJ2-2	SVGRENTGELF
TRBV2	TRBJ2-5	ASSDTSGVRETQY
TRBV28	TRBJ1-1	ASSLRGGLNTEAF
TRBV20-1	TRBJ2-3	SASQQEDTQY
TRBV7-3	TRBJ2-1	ASSLEGQIRGNEQF
TRBV7-2	TRBJ2-7	ASSLWTGSSYEQY
TRBV19	TRBJ2-1	ASSSDSRSYNEQF
TRBV20-1	TRBJ1-2	SASEEGRSDNYGYT
TRBV6-2/TRBV6-3	TRBJ1-2	ASSPRGSGYT
TRBV7-2	TRBJ2-2	ASSQRTSGVNTGELF
TRBV18	TRBJ1-2	ASSPAGGYGYT
TRBV9	TRBJ1-2	ASSEGQGVNRGYT
TRBV15	TRBJ1-3	ATSRGPQGLDGNTIY